This TCR beta chain originates from a study of T cell changes during pregnancy in multiple sclerosis. From germline, CDR1 is SGHNT and CDR2 YYREEE (reference sequence). The CDR3 is 12 amino acids. V was pared by 6 bases and J by 1 base, with 7 bases between. Libraries were prepared by immunoSEQ multiplex PCR; TCRdb keeps only in-frame clonotypes and omits some of them. This table has around 55,000 clones, roughly 93% appearing once. This clone has just one count. This sequence was found in a female donor with multiple sclerosis, enrolled in a pregnancy study. The specimen was CD8+ T cells from peripheral blood mononuclear cells, collected in the second trimester of pregnancy. V is TRBV5-4 and J is TRBJ1-1; unclear D gene. CDR3 in amino acids: CASKEQNTEAFF. CDR3 DNA sequence: TGTGCCAGCAAAGAACAGAACACTGAAGCTTTCTTT. Full variable domain (outside the CDR3, taken from reference TRBV5-4 and TRBJ1-1): ETGVTQSPTHLIKTRGQQVTLRCSSQSGHNTVSWYQQALGQGPQFIFQYYREEENGRGNFPPRFSGLQFPNYSSELNVNALELDDSALYLCASKEQNTEAFFGQGTRLTVV.